This is a list of T cell receptor beta chains from one sample in a study of CD8 T cells in Susac syndrome. TCRdb re-called the immunoSEQ multiplex PCR reads with MiXCR, one entry per CDR3 protein. In the table there are approximately 190,000 distinct CDR3 sequences, about 96% of which are singletons. The material sequenced was CD4+ T cells from PBMCs. The source is a human donor with multiple sclerosis. Both conserved end residues are part of each CDR3. A D gene is named only where the DNA matches it firmly. Rows may omit the clone size; those that give it use once, few, many or a size class.

j_call | d_call | v_call | clone_size | cdr3_aa | cdr3_nt
TRBJ2-4 | TRBD2 | TRBV29-1 | NA | CSVEVGGRVKNIQYF | TGCAGCGTTGAAGTGGGGGGGAGAGTCAAAAACATTCAGTACTTC
TRBJ1-5 | TRBD1 | TRBV20-1 | NA | CSALHRTGGNQPQHF | TGCAGTGCTCTTCACAGGACAGGGGGGAATCAGCCCCAGCATTTT
TRBJ2-6 | NA | TRBV5-1 | once | CASKGSSSSGANVLTF | TGCGCCAGCAAAGGTAGCTCAAGCTCTGGGGCCAACGTCCTGACTTTC
TRBJ1-6 | TRBD1 | TRBV5-1 | NA | CASSFGDRPYDWDNSPLHF | TGCGCCAGCAGCTTTGGGGACAGGCCTTACGATTGGGATAATTCACCCCTCCACTTT
TRBJ2-7 | NA | TRBV6-8 | NA | CASILEKLAYEQYF | TGTGCCAGCATTCTCGAGAAGCTGGCCTACGAGCAGTACTTC
TRBJ1-1 | TRBD1 | TRBV24-1 | NA | CATRPDRDTEAFF | TGTGCCACCAGGCCGGACAGGGATACTGAAGCTTTCTTT
TRBJ2-2 | NA | TRBV30 | NA | CAWRPGPNTGELFF | TGTGCCTGGAGACCGGGCCCGAACACCGGGGAGCTGTTTTTT
TRBJ1-6 | NA | TRBV20-1 | NA | CSARNEGNSPLHF | TGCAGTGCTAGAAATGAGGGAAATTCACCCCTCCACTTT
TRBJ2-5 | TRBD2 | TRBV19 | NA | CASSPREGRGQETQYF | TGTGCCAGTAGTCCGAGGGAGGGTCGGGGCCAAGAGACCCAGTACTTC
TRBJ2-3 | NA | TRBV24-1 | NA | CATSDSRNPTDTQYF | TGTGCCACCAGTGATTCGCGAAATCCGACAGATACGCAGTATTTT
TRBJ2-7 | NA | TRBV5-6 | once | CASSKTGLLYEQYF | TGTGCCAGCAGTAAGACGGGACTCCTCTACGAGCAGTACTTC
TRBJ1-2 | TRBD1 | TRBV20-1 | NA | CSARAGQVGGYTF | TGCAGTGCTAGAGCGGGACAGGTTGGTGGCTACACCTTC
TRBJ2-7 | TRBD1 | TRBV9 | NA | CASSPGTGIAEQYF | TGTGCCAGCAGTCCCGGGACAGGGATTGCCGAGCAGTACTTC
TRBJ2-5 | TRBD2 | TRBV3-1 | NA | CASSQVGISGRGSETQYF | TGTGCCAGCAGCCAAGTAGGCATCAGCGGGAGAGGGTCGGAGACCCAGTACTTC
TRBJ2-5 | TRBD1 | TRBV20-1 | NA | CSARDGQGAETQYF | TGCAGTGCTAGAGATGGACAGGGGGCGGAGACCCAGTACTTC
TRBJ2-5 | NA | TRBV7-3 | NA | CASSLMGGDQETQYF | TGTGCCAGCAGCTTAATGGGAGGAGACCAAGAGACCCAGTACTTC
TRBJ2-1 | NA | TRBV3-1 | few | CASSQDGHNEQFF | TGTGCCAGCAGCCAAGATGGTCACAATGAGCAGTTCTTC
TRBJ2-5 | NA | TRBV25-1 | NA | CASSGIQARETQYF | TGTGCCAGCAGTGGAATACAGGCCCGGGAGACCCAGTACTTC
TRBJ1-5 | NA | TRBV6-6 | NA | CASSLQGYSNQPQHF | TGTGCCAGCAGTCTGCAGGGTTATAGCAATCAGCCCCAGCATTTT
TRBJ1-2 | NA | TRBV15 | NA | CATSRDGFNYGYTF | TGTGCCACCAGCAGAGATGGGTTTAACTATGGCTACACCTTC
TRBJ2-4 | NA | TRBV3-1 | NA | CASSPSVAKNIQYF | TGTGCCAGCAGCCCATCCGTAGCCAAAAACATTCAGTACTTC
TRBJ1-5 | TRBD1 | TRBV6-2/TRBV6-3 | NA | CASSPGQGRNQPQHF | TGTGCCAGCAGCCCTGGACAGGGGCGCAATCAGCCCCAGCATTTT
TRBJ1-5 | NA | TRBV30 | NA | CAWSGGQSNQPQHF | TGTGCCTGGAGTGGAGGACAGTCGAATCAGCCCCAGCATTTT
TRBJ2-7 | NA | TRBV2 | NA | CASRALGLAGEQYF | TGTGCCAGCAGGGCCCTCGGGCTCGCAGGAGAGCAGTACTTC
TRBJ2-1 | TRBD2 | TRBV3-1 | NA | CASTGTSGNFYNEQFF | TGTGCCAGCACCGGGACTAGCGGGAACTTCTACAATGAGCAGTTCTTC
TRBJ2-1 | TRBD1 | TRBV14 | NA | CASSQDRWTGNYEQFF | TGTGCCAGCAGCCAAGATCGGTGGACAGGGAATTATGAGCAGTTCTTC
TRBJ2-5 | TRBD1 | TRBV7-9 | NA | CASSPGTGDEGTQYF | TGTGCCAGCAGCCCCGGGACAGGGGACGAGGGGACCCAGTACTTC
TRBJ1-1 | NA | TRBV29-1 | NA | CSVGWDTEAFF | TGCAGCGTTGGGTGGGACACTGAAGCTTTCTTT
TRBJ2-5 | NA | TRBV12-3/TRBV12-4 | NA | CASSPLLGTEQETQYF | TGTGCCAGCAGTCCGCTCCTCGGGACTGAGCAAGAGACCCAGTACTTC
TRBJ2-3 | NA | TRBV18 | NA | CASSPLTGGTDTQYF | TGTGCCAGCTCACCACTGACAGGTGGCACAGATACGCAGTATTTT
TRBJ2-4 | TRBD2 | TRBV20-1 | once | CSARSSGRSLAKNIQYF | TGCAGTGCCAGATCTAGCGGGAGGTCCCTAGCCAAAAACATTCAGTACTTC
TRBJ1-1 | TRBD1 | TRBV20-1 | NA | CSAIRTGNTEAFF | TGCAGTGCTATACGGACAGGGAACACTGAAGCTTTCTTT
TRBJ2-3 | NA | TRBV3-1 | NA | CASSQGKGSSSDTQYF | TGTGCCAGCAGCCAAGGGAAAGGCAGTAGCTCAGATACGCAGTATTTT
TRBJ2-2 | TRBD2 | TRBV27 | NA | CASSLWKRGLTTNTGELFF | TGTGCCAGCAGTTTATGGAAGCGGGGCCTTACGACGAACACCGGGGAGCTGTTTTTT
TRBJ2-5 | NA | TRBV18 | NA | CASSPNGGQETQYF | TGTGCCAGCTCACCAAATGGAGGCCAAGAGACCCAGTACTTC
TRBJ2-1 | TRBD2 | TRBV20-1 | NA | CSAIAGSFNEQFF | TGCAGTGCCATAGCGGGGTCCTTCAATGAGCAGTTCTTC
TRBJ2-3 | NA | TRBV3-1 | NA | CASSSDSNTQYF | TGTGCCAGCAGCTCCGACTCTAATACGCAGTATTTT
TRBJ2-1 | TRBD2 | TRBV7-6 | NA | CASRRAGVANEQFF | TGTGCCAGCAGGAGAGCGGGAGTCGCCAATGAGCAGTTCTTC
TRBJ2-7 | NA | TRBV18 | NA | CASSAYPPGIGTYEQYF | TGTGCCAGCTCGGCCTACCCACCCGGGATAGGGACCTACGAGCAGTACTTC
TRBJ1-1 | NA | TRBV5-1 | NA | CASRYGTWEGEAFF | TGCGCCAGCAGATACGGGACATGGGAAGGTGAAGCTTTCTTT
TRBJ1-2 | NA | TRBV15 | NA | CATSLQGRSGYTF | TGTGCCACCAGCCTACAGGGACGGTCTGGCTACACCTTC
TRBJ1-2 | NA | TRBV29-1 | NA | CSVTRPTAHGYTF | TGCAGCGTCACCCGGCCAACCGCGCATGGCTACACCTTC
TRBJ2-2 | NA | TRBV2 | NA | CASSELGNTPTGELFF | TGTGCCAGCAGTGAATTGGGGAATACGCCCACCGGGGAGCTGTTTTTT
TRBJ2-3 | NA | TRBV5-4 | once | CASSLAASSTDTQYF | TGTGCCAGCAGCTTGGCAGCCTCTAGCACAGATACGCAGTATTTT
TRBJ2-5 | TRBD2 | TRBV4-1 | NA | CASSQSLTSGKETQYF | TGCGCCAGCAGCCAGAGCCTGACTAGCGGGAAAGAGACCCAGTACTTC
TRBJ1-1 | TRBD1 | TRBV5-1 | NA | CASSTDRTYTEAFF | TGCGCCAGCAGCACGGACAGGACTTACACTGAAGCTTTCTTT
TRBJ2-1 | NA | TRBV11-2 | NA | CASSLVLGLDEQFF | TGTGCCAGCAGCTTAGTCCTAGGTCTCGATGAGCAGTTCTTC
TRBJ1-5 | NA | TRBV15 | NA | CATSRRPGRGQPQHF | TGTGCCACCAGCAGAAGGCCGGGAAGAGGTCAGCCCCAGCATTTT
TRBJ2-1 | NA | TRBV12-3/TRBV12-4 | NA | CASATNEQFF | TGTGCCAGCGCAACCAATGAGCAGTTCTTC
TRBJ2-6 | NA | TRBV4-2 | NA | CASSQQAGTGANVLTF | TGTGCCAGCAGCCAGCAAGCAGGGACTGGGGCCAACGTCCTGACTTTC
TRBJ2-5 | NA | TRBV9 | NA | CASSPRGYQETQYF | TGTGCCAGCAGCCCCAGGGGCTACCAAGAGACCCAGTACTTC
TRBJ2-7 | TRBD1 | TRBV7-9 | few | CASSPGQGPYEQYF | TGTGCCAGCAGCCCCGGACAGGGCCCCTACGAGCAGTACTTC
TRBJ1-2 | NA | TRBV9 | once | CASSASLLPGYTF | TGTGCCAGCAGCGCCTCTCTCTTGCCTGGCTACACCTTC
TRBJ1-2 | NA | TRBV14 | NA | CASSQEDRYRGGDSYTF | TGTGCCAGCAGCCAAGAGGATCGTTATAGGGGCGGCGATAGCTACACCTTC